A selection of T cell receptor beta chains follows, all from one sample in a study of memory CD8 T cells in hepatitis C reinfection. Generated by immunoSEQ multiplex PCR, the TCRdb table keeps only in-frame clones and is missing some. This listing includes 70 or so clones. Material: HCV tetramer-positive CD8+ T cells sorted from blood. These TCRs come from a man aged 40-49 years with hepatitis C virus infection. Each CDR3 is given with its conserved first and last residue. A D gene is named only where the DNA matches it firmly. Where a row states a size, it is once, few, many or the class of an expanded clone; other rows omit it.

TRBV29-1	TRBJ1-2	.	hyperexpanded	CSVGGTGTYGYTF	TGCAGCGTCGGGGGGACGGGGACCTATGGCTACACCTTC
TRBV5-1	TRBJ2-7	.	hyperexpanded	CASSLDASSASYEQYF	TGCGCCAGCAGCTTGGACGCCTCTAGCGCTTCCTACGAGCAGTACTTC
TRBV4-1	TRBJ2-2	.	few	CASTAGSNTGELFF	TGCGCCAGCACGGCAGGCTCAAACACCGGGGAGCTGTTTTTT
TRBV5-1	TRBJ2-7	.	once	CASSLDASSASYEQYF	TGCGCCAGCAGCTTGGACGCCTCTAGCGCTTCCTACGAGCAGTACTTC
TRBV27	TRBJ2-2	.	hyperexpanded	CASSLYGGSNTGELFF	TGTGCCAGCAGTCTTTACGGGGGATCAAACACCGGGGAGCTGTTTTTT
TRBV10-2	TRBJ2-7	.	.	CASCDNTGYEQYF	TGCGCCAGCTGCGATAATACGGGCTACGAGCAGTACTTC
TRBV5-1	TRBJ2-7	TRBD2	few	CASREDGGGYEQYF	TGCGCCAGCAGGGAGGATGGGGGGGGCTACGAGCAGTACTTC
TRBV13	TRBJ2-1	.	hyperexpanded	CASRLGASSYNEQFF	TGTGCCAGCCGCCTAGGGGCTAGCTCCTACAATGAGCAGTTCTTC
TRBV5-6	TRBJ2-1	.	once	CASSPHGGSSYNEQFF	TGTGCCAGCAGTCCCCACGGGGGAAGCTCCTACAATGAGCAGTTCTTC
TRBV5-1	TRBJ2-1	TRBD1	.	CASSLETGWNEQFF	TGCGCCAGCAGCCTAGAGACAGGGTGGAATGAGCAGTTCTTC
TRBV10-3	TRBJ2-7	TRBD1	few	CAISESGQALITYEQYF	TGTGCCATCAGTGAGTCGGGACAGGCGTTAATTACCTACGAGCAGTACTTC
TRBV6-6	TRBJ1-5	.	.	CASSYGQAYQPQHF	TGTGCCAGCAGTTACGGTCAGGCTTATCAGCCCCAGCATTTT
TRBV6-5	TRBJ2-1	TRBD2	few	CASSSGLALVFEQFF	TGTGCCAGCAGTTCCGGACTAGCCTTGGTTTTTGAGCAGTTCTTC
TRBV19	TRBJ1-1	.	hyperexpanded	CASSIVGHMNTEAFF	TGTGCCAGTAGTATAGTTGGACATATGAACACTGAAGCTTTCTTT
TRBV5-6	TRBJ1-5	.	.	CASSLRGSNQPQHF	TGTGCCAGCAGCCTCCGAGGTAGCAATCAGCCCCAGCATTTT
TRBV5-5	TRBJ2-7	TRBD1	.	CASSWDSGYEQYF	TGTGCCAGCAGCTGGGACAGTGGGTACGAGCAGTACTTC
TRBV19	TRBJ1-1	.	hyperexpanded	CASSIVGHLNTEAFF	TGTGCCAGTAGTATAGTAGGACACTTGAACACTGAAGCTTTCTTT
TRBV7-6	TRBJ2-7	TRBD2	few	CASSFNSGGYEQYF	TGTGCCAGCAGCTTTAATAGCGGGGGTTACGAGCAGTACTTC
TRBV5-6	TRBJ2-7	TRBD1	.	CASSLWTGIIYEQYF	TGTGCCAGCAGCCTGTGGACAGGGATAATCTACGAGCAGTACTTC
TRBV5-5	TRBJ2-7	TRBD2	.	CASSLDYVLAGGPGEQYF	TGTGCCAGCAGCTTGGATTACGTGTTAGCGGGAGGGCCGGGAGAGCAGTACTTC
TRBV2	TRBJ1-5	.	hyperexpanded	CASSEGSHSNQPQHF	TGTGCCAGCAGTGAGGGCAGCCATAGCAATCAGCCCCAGCATTTT
TRBV5-6	TRBJ2-1	.	.	CASSLTAGNNEQFF	TGTGCCAGCAGCTTGACCGCAGGGAACAATGAGCAGTTCTTC